This TCR beta chain was recovered during a study of CXCR3-negative and CXCR3-positive naive CD8 T cells. At the level of the study: Cumulative TRB read yield was roughly 130 million, averaging about 1.5 +/- 0.3 million per library. Study observations and caveats: Freshly isolated PBMCs were used in most assays, given partial CXCR3 loss after freezing. Naive CXCR3-negative and CXCR3-positive cells had similar TRBV-TRBJ usage; memory differed.

TRB cDNA was prepared as libraries by UMI-labeled 5' RACE. TCRdb reprocessed the 5' RACE reads and reports one entry per CDR3 protein, with no DNA. The listing contains some 130,000 distinct CDR3 sequences. This CDR3 contains 13 residues. Germline lookup yields CDR1 SQVTM and CDR2 ANQGSEA. With respect to this clonotype: Its target is unknown.

Sequences were obtained from naive CXCR3- CD8+ T cells from blood. The sample's subset: CD45RO-CCR7+CD27+CD95- naive CD8+ T cells lacking CXCR3 (TNR3-). The clonotype comes from a human donor in good health. Some clones in this sample may be carry-over from other donors' samples. This chain links TRBV29-1 with TRBJ1-2. This CDR3 is CSVEELQLNGYTF.